Sequencing of this T cell receptor beta chain was carried out in a study of T-cell reconstitution after alpha-beta-depleted transplantation in children. Unique molecular identifiers were used in preparing the TCRbeta library. TCRdb processed the PCR reads anew with MiXCR; each CDR3 protein has one entry. Of fewer than 550,000 distinct CDR3 sequences listed, roughly 10% are singletons. This CDR3 is built from 18 residues. Germline V CDR1 and CDR2: DFQATT, SNEGSKA (reference sequence). J lost 12 bases, V lost 1 base, and 23 bases had no gene match. This clonotype was counted only a few times. What it recognizes is unknown. Findings and caveats of the study: Surviving recipient T cells and thymic progenitors underlay high day-60 TCRbeta diversity in some patients. After one year, T-cell counts and TCRbeta diversity mostly came from new T cells. Alpha-beta T cells present about two months after transplant were reported to originate from several hundred expanded graft clones.

The source is a female patient aged 2-15 years who had a stem cell transplant for aplastic anemia, so the T cells may come from the graft donor. The rearrangement links TRBV20-1 to TRBJ2-1, with 8 bases identical to TRBD2. Sequenced here: PBMCs, mostly from graft donor cells, sampled 180 days after TCRalphabeta/CD19-depleted stem cell transplant. The CDR3 region has the DNA TGCAGTGCTAGAGCCTCGGGGCCCGTCCCGGCGGGACTAGATGCGCAGTTCTTC. Protein: CSARASGPVPAGLDAQFF.